The clone carrying this T cell receptor beta chain appeared a single time. Assay: immunoSEQ multiplex PCR; the TCRdb copy retains only in-frame clones and omits some. The table lists fewer than 500,000 clones, about 90% of them singletons. Germline V lookup: CDR1 MNHEY, CDR2 SMNVEV (reference sequence). V shed 0 bases and J shed 7 bases, with 10 bases lying between them. The CDR3 consists of 14 residues. This sample is drawn from a study of blood T cell repertoires in COVID-19. All recovered Cohort 3 donors got two negative PCRs, got clearance, or saw symptom resolution. Sequencing input: PBMCs or T cells enriched from blood (not recorded which). The TCR comes from a man aged 30 to 45 who had recovered from COVID-19. The chain carries TRBV27 and TRBJ1-5; D is ambiguous. CDR3 nucleotides: TGTGCCAGCAGTTTATCGGCCGGCGGGCAGCCCCAGCATTTT. It specifies CASSLSAGGQPQHF.